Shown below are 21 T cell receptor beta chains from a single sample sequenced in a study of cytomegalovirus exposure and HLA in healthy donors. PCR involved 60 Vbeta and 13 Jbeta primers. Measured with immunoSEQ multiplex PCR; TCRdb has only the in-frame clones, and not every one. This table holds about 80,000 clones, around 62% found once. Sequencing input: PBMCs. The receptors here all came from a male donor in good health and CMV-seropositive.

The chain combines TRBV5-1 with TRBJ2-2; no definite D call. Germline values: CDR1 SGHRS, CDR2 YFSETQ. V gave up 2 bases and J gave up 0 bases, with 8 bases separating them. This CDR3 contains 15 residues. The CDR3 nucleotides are TGCGCCAGCAGCTTTGGCCCCTCGAACACCGGGGAGCTGTTTTTT. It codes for CASSFGPSNTGELFF.

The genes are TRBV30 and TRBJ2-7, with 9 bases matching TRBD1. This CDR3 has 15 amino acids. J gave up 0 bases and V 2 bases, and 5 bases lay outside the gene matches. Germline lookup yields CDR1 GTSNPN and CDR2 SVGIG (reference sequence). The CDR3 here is CAWSRDRVSSYEQYF. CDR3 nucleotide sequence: TGTGCCTGGAGTCGGGACAGGGTAAGCTCCTACGAGCAGTACTTC.

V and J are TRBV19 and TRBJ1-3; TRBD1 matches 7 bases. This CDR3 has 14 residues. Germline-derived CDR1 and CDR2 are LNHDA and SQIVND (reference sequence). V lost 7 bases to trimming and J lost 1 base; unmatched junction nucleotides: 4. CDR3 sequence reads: CASIDRASGNTIYF. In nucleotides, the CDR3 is TGTGCCAGTATTGACAGGGCGTCTGGAAACACCATATATTTT. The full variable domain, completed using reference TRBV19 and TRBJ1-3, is DGGITQSPKYLFRKEGQNVTLSCEQNLNHDAMYWYRQDPGQGLRLIYYSQIVNDFQKGDIAEGYSVSREKKESFPLTVTSAQKNPTAFYLCASIDRASGNTIYFGEGSWLTVV.

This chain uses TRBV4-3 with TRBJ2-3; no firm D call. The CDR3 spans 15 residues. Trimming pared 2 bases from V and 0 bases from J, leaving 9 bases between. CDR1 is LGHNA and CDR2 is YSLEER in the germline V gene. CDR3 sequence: CASSQNSASTDTQYF. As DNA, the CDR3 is TGCGCCAGCAGCCAAAACAGTGCAAGCACAGATACGCAGTATTTT.

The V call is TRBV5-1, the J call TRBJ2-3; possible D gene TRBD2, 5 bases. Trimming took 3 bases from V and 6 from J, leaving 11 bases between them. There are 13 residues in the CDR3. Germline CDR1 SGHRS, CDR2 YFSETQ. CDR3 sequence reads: CASSSSDSDTQYF. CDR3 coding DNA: TGCGCCAGCAGCTCCTCGGACTCCGATACGCAGTATTTT.

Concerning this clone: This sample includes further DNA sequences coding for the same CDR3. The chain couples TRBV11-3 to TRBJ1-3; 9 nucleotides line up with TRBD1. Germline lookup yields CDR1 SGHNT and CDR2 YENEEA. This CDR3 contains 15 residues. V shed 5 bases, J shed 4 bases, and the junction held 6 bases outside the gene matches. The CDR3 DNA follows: TGTGCCAGCAGCCCGGGACAGGGACCAGGAAACACCATATATTTT. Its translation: CASSPGQGPGNTIYF.

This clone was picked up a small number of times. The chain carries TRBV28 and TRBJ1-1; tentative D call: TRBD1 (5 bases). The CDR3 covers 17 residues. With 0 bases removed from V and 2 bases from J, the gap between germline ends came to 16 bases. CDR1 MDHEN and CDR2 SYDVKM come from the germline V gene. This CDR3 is CASSLWQGSGGNTEAFF. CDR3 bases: TGTGCCAGCAGTTTATGGCAGGGATCGGGAGGAAACACTGAAGCTTTCTTT. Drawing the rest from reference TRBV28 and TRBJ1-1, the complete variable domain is DVKVTQSSRYLVKRTGEKVFLECVQDMDHENMFWYRQDPGLGLRLIYFSYDVKMKEKGDIPEGYSVSREKKERFSLILESASTNQTSMYLCASSLWQGSGGNTEAFFGQGTRLTVV.

The CDR3 DNA reads TGTGCCAGCAGCCCTCTAGGGACAGGGTGGAATGAGCAGTTCTTC. Protein: CASSPLGTGWNEQFF. This chain uses TRBV5-6 with TRBJ2-1; 9 bases map to TRBD1. The CDR3 extends over 15 amino acids. The germline gives CDR1 SGHDT, CDR2 YYEEEE. The trim removed 4 bases at V and 7 bases at J, leaving 9 bases unmatched.

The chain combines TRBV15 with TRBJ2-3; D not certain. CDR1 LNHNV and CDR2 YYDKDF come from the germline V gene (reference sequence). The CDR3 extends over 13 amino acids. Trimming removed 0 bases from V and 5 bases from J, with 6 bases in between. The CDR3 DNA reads TGTGCCACCAGCAGAGATACGGGAGATACGCAGTATTTT. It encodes CATSRDTGDTQYF. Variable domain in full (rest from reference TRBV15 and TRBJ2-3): DAMVIQNPRYQVTQFGKPVTLSCSQTLNHNVMYWYQQKSSQAPKLLFHYYDKDFNNEADTPDNFQSRRPNTSFCFLDIRSPGLGDTAMYLCATSRDTGDTQYFGPGTRLTVL.

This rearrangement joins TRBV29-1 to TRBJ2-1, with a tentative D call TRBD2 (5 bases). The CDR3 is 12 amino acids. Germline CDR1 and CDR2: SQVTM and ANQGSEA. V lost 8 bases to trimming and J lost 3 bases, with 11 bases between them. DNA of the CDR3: TGCAGCTCAGAGGGTGTCTACAATGAGCAGTTCTTC. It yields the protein CSSEGVYNEQFF.

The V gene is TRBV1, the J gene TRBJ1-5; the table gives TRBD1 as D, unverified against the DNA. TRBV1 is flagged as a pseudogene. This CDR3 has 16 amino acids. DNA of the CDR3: TGCACCAGCAGCCTCTCCAGGGGAGATAGCAATCAGCCCCAGCATTTT. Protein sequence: CTSSLSRGDSNQPQHF.

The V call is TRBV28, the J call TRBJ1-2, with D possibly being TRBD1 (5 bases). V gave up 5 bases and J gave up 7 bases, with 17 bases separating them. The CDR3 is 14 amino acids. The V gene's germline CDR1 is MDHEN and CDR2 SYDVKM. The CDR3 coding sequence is TGTGCCAGCAGTCCGTCTGGGGGGGAAGGTGGCTACACCTTC. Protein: CASSPSGGEGGYTF.

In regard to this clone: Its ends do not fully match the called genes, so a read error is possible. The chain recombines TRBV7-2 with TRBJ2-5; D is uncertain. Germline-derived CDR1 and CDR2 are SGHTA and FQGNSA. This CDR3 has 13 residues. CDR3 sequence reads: CASRPPSQETQYF. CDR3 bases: TGCGCCAGCCGCCCCCCTAGTCAGGAGACCCAGTACTTC. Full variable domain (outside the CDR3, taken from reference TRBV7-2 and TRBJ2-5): GAGVSQSPSNKVTEKGKDVELRCDPISGHTALYWYRQSLGQGLEFLIYFQGNSAPDKSGLPSDRFSAERTGGSVSTLTIQRTQQEDSAVYLCASRPPSQETQYFGPGTRLLVL.

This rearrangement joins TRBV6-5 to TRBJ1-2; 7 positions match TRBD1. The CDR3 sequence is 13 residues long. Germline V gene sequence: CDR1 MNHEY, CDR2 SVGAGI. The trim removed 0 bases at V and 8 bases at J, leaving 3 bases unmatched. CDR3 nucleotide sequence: TGTGCCAGCAGTTACTCAGGGGGCGCGGGCTACACCTTC. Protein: CASSYSGGAGYTF.

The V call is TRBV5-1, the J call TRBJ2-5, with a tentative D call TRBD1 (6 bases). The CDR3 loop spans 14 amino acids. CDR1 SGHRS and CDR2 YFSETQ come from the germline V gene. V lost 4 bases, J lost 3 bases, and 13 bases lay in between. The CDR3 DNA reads TGCGCCAGCAGCCCAACGGGACACAAAGAGACCCAGTACTTC. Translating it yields CASSPTGHKETQYF.

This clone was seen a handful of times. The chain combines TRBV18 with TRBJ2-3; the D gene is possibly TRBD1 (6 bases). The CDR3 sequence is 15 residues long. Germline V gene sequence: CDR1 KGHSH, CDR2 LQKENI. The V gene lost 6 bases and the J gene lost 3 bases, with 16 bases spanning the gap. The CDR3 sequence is CASSPRAGATDTQYF. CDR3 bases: TGTGCCAGCTCCCCTCGCGCAGGGGCGACAGATACGCAGTATTTT.

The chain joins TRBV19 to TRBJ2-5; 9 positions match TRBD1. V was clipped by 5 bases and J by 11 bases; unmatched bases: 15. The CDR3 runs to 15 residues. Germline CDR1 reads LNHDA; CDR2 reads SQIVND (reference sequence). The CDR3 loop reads CASSAGTGLSWEQYF. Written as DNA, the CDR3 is TGTGCCAGTAGTGCTGGGACAGGGCTCTCTTGGGAGCAGTACTTC.

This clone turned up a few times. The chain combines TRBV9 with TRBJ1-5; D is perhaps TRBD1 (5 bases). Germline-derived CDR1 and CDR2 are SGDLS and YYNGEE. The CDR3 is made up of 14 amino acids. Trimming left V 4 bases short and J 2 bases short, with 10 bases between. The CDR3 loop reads CASSPRAGNQPQHF. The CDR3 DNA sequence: TGTGCCAGCAGCCCCAGGGCTGGCAATCAGCCCCAGCATTTT.

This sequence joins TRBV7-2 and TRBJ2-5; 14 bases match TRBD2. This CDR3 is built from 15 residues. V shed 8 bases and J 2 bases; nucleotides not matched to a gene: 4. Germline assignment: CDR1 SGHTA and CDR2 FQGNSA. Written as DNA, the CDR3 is TGTGCCAGCGGGACTAGCGGGAGACTACAAGAGACCCAGTACTTC. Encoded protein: CASGTSGRLQETQYF.

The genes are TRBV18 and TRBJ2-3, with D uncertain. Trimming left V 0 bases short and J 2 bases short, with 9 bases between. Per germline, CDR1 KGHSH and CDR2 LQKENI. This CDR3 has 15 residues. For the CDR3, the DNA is TGTGCCAGCTCACCACCGTCAGGTACCACAGATACGCAGTATTTT. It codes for CASSPPSGTTDTQYF. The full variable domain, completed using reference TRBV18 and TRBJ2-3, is NAGVMQNPRHLVRRRGQEARLRCSPMKGHSHVYWYRQLPEEGLKFMVYLQKENIIDESGMPKERFSAEFPKEGPSILRIQQVVRGDSAAYFCASSPPSGTTDTQYFGPGTRLTVL.

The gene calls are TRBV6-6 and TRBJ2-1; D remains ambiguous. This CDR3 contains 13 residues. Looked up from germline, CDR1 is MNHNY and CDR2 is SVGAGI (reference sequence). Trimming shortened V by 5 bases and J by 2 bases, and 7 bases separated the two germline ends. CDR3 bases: TGTGCCAGCAGTGAGAATCCCTACAATGAGCAGTTCTTC. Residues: CASSENPYNEQFF.